These T cell receptor beta chains were read from a single sample in a study of blood T cells in healthy people across ages. TCRdb used MiXCR to reprocess the 5' RACE reads, holding one entry per CDR3 protein. The sample holds some 800,000 distinct CDR3 sequences, around two fifths seen once. Sequencing input: blood. The receptors derive from a man aged 60 to 75 in good health. The CDR3 runs from the conserved cysteine through the conserved F or W. Fields, in order: J gene, V gene, clone size, D gene, CDR3 DNA, CDR3 protein. A D gene is named only where the DNA matches it firmly. Expanded clones get a size class; other rows say once, few or many, or leave the size out.

J gene: TRBJ2-7
V gene: TRBV12-2
clone size: NA
D gene: NA
CDR3 DNA: TGTGCAAGTCGCTTAGCTCCTCCCGTGAGGGACAGGGAACCCTACGAGCAGTACTTC
CDR3 protein: CASRLAPPVRDREPYEQYF

J gene: TRBJ2-3
V gene: TRBV5-1
clone size: NA
D gene: NA
CDR3 DNA: TGCGCCAGCAGCCCCTCCGTTCAAACCAAACAAATGCGCACAGATACGCAGTATTTT
CDR3 protein: CASSPSVQTKQMRTDTQYF

J gene: TRBJ1-5
V gene: TRBV4-1
clone size: few
D gene: NA
CDR3 DNA: TGCGCCAGCAGCCAAGAACGAGCTAATCAGCCCCAGCATTTT
CDR3 protein: CASSQERANQPQHF

J gene: TRBJ1-1
V gene: TRBV3-1
clone size: NA
D gene: NA
CDR3 DNA: TGTGCCAGCAGCCAAGGGTCAGCTCAATCGAACACTGAAGCTTTCTTT
CDR3 protein: CASSQGSAQSNTEAFF

J gene: TRBJ2-1
V gene: TRBV20-1
clone size: NA
D gene: NA
CDR3 DNA: TGCAGTGCTAGAGATCACGAGGCTTATTCCTACAATGAGCAGTTCTTC
CDR3 protein: CSARDHEAYSYNEQFF

J gene: TRBJ2-1
V gene: TRBV29-1
clone size: NA
D gene: TRBD2
CDR3 DNA: TGCAGCGTTGAAGATGTGGGGGGGAGTTCCTACAATGAGCAGTTCTTC
CDR3 protein: CSVEDVGGSSYNEQFF

J gene: TRBJ1-2
V gene: TRBV5-1
clone size: few
D gene: TRBD1
CDR3 DNA: TGCGCCAGCAGCCCGATAAAAGGTTCGACAGGGATAGTCGGCTACACCTTC
CDR3 protein: CASSPIKGSTGIVGYTF

J gene: TRBJ2-1
V gene: TRBV28
clone size: NA
D gene: NA
CDR3 DNA: TGTGCCAGCAGCCGAAAGATCTCCTACAATGAGCAGTTCTTC
CDR3 protein: CASSRKISYNEQFF

J gene: TRBJ2-5
V gene: TRBV6-5
clone size: few
D gene: TRBD2
CDR3 DNA: TGTGCCAGCAGTTGGGGGACTAGTGGGCGAGAGACCCAGTACTTC
CDR3 protein: CASSWGTSGRETQYF

J gene: TRBJ2-3
V gene: TRBV12-3/TRBV12-4
clone size: few
D gene: NA
CDR3 DNA: TGTGCCAGCAGTGATGCGAGTAGAGGAGCGCAGTATTTT
CDR3 protein: CASSDASRGAQYF

J gene: TRBJ1-3
V gene: TRBV4-2
clone size: NA
D gene: TRBD1
CDR3 DNA: TGTGCCAGCGCCGAGGTACAGGGGGCAGGAAACACCATATATTTT
CDR3 protein: CASAEVQGAGNTIYF

J gene: TRBJ1-2
V gene: TRBV10-3
clone size: NA
D gene: NA
CDR3 DNA: TGTGCCATCAGTGAGTCCGGAGACTACCACTACACCTTC
CDR3 protein: CAISESGDYHYTF

J gene: TRBJ2-5
V gene: TRBV7-2
clone size: few
D gene: NA
CDR3 DNA: TGTGCCAGCAGCACAGCGGCGGTTAAAGAGACCCAGTACTTC
CDR3 protein: CASSTAAVKETQYF

J gene: TRBJ1-1
V gene: TRBV15
clone size: few
D gene: NA
CDR3 DNA: TGTGCCACCAGCGGCAGCGGGGGGAGGCCTTTGAGCACTGAAGCTTTCTTT
CDR3 protein: CATSGSGGRPLSTEAFF

J gene: TRBJ1-5
V gene: TRBV12-3/TRBV12-4
clone size: few
D gene: TRBD1
CDR3 DNA: TGTGCCAGCAGTCCCCAGGGGGGTCAGCCCCAGCATTTT
CDR3 protein: CASSPQGGQPQHF

J gene: TRBJ1-2
V gene: TRBV20-1
clone size: many
D gene: NA
CDR3 DNA: TGCAGTGCTCTCGCACTGCGCCCCTATGGCTACACCTTC
CDR3 protein: CSALALRPYGYTF

J gene: TRBJ2-7
V gene: TRBV7-2
clone size: NA
D gene: TRBD1
CDR3 DNA: TGTGCCAGCAGCGCGACGACAGGGCGCGAGCAGTACTTC
CDR3 protein: CASSATTGREQYF

J gene: TRBJ2-5
V gene: TRBV4-2
clone size: NA
D gene: TRBD2
CDR3 DNA: TGTGCCGGCAGCCAGTCTCCCGGGACTAGATTGGCCGTGCAGTACTTC
CDR3 protein: CAGSQSPGTRLAVQYF

J gene: TRBJ2-7
V gene: TRBV25-1
clone size: few
D gene: NA
CDR3 DNA: TGTGCCAGCAGCGAAAGGGGGGCCCTCTACGAGCAGTACTTC
CDR3 protein: CASSERGALYEQYF

J gene: TRBJ2-2
V gene: TRBV7-9
clone size: NA
D gene: NA
CDR3 DNA: TGTGCCAGCAGCCCAGGAGGCCCCGGGGAGCTGTTTTTT
CDR3 protein: CASSPGGPGELFF

J gene: TRBJ2-2
V gene: TRBV28
clone size: NA
D gene: NA
CDR3 DNA: TGTGCCAGCAGTTCCACAGGGAATATAGTCGGGGAGCTGTTTTTT
CDR3 protein: CASSSTGNIVGELFF

J gene: TRBJ1-2
V gene: TRBV5-1
clone size: NA
D gene: TRBD1
CDR3 DNA: TGCGCCAGCAGCTTGGAGACAGGGCATTCTAACTATGGCTACACCTTC
CDR3 protein: CASSLETGHSNYGYTF

J gene: TRBJ1-2
V gene: TRBV6-2/TRBV6-3
clone size: few
D gene: TRBD1
CDR3 DNA: TGTGCCAGCAGTTACCTCGGACAGGGCGGCTATGGCTACACCTTC
CDR3 protein: CASSYLGQGGYGYTF

J gene: TRBJ1-2
V gene: TRBV9
clone size: few
D gene: NA
CDR3 DNA: TGTGCCAGCAGCGTCTTCACCGACGCTAACTATGGCTACACCTTC
CDR3 protein: CASSVFTDANYGYTF

J gene: TRBJ2-7
V gene: TRBV5-6
clone size: few
D gene: TRBD1
CDR3 DNA: TGTGCCAGCAGCTTCCCGGGACAGCGGCAGTACGAGCAGTACTTC
CDR3 protein: CASSFPGQRQYEQYF

J gene: TRBJ2-5
V gene: TRBV20-1
clone size: NA
D gene: NA
CDR3 DNA: TGCAGTGCTAGAGATTTTGTAGGGACCCAGTACTTC
CDR3 protein: CSARDFVGTQYF

J gene: TRBJ1-5
V gene: TRBV6-6
clone size: NA
D gene: TRBD1
CDR3 DNA: TGTGCCAGCAGAGACAGGGACCATCAGCCCCAGCATTTT
CDR3 protein: CASRDRDHQPQHF

J gene: TRBJ2-1
V gene: TRBV7-2
clone size: NA
D gene: NA
CDR3 DNA: TGTGCCAGCAGCTTAGTAGGGGCTAGCGCGATGGTCTCCTACAATGAGCAGTTCTTC
CDR3 protein: CASSLVGASAMVSYNEQFF

J gene: TRBJ2-2
V gene: TRBV2
clone size: NA
D gene: NA
CDR3 DNA: TGTGCCAGCAGTGACAGGGGATCAGGGGAGCTGTTTTTT
CDR3 protein: CASSDRGSGELFF

J gene: TRBJ2-7
V gene: TRBV4-1
clone size: once
D gene: NA
CDR3 DNA: TGCGCCAGCAGCCAGGAGGGGGGAGCCTACGAGCAGTACTTC
CDR3 protein: CASSQEGGAYEQYF

J gene: TRBJ2-3
V gene: TRBV7-9
clone size: few
D gene: TRBD1
CDR3 DNA: TGTGCCAGCAGCTCCCCACCCGGGACAGGGTCCACAGATACGCAGTATTTT
CDR3 protein: CASSSPPGTGSTDTQYF

J gene: TRBJ2-5
V gene: TRBV5-6
clone size: few
D gene: NA
CDR3 DNA: TGTGCCAGCAGCCCCTCGTTCGGGGAGACCCAGTACTTC
CDR3 protein: CASSPSFGETQYF

J gene: TRBJ2-1
V gene: TRBV20-1
clone size: NA
D gene: TRBD2
CDR3 DNA: TGCAGTGCTCCTTTGGCGGGGGGCAAAATCACAGATACGCAGTTCTTC
CDR3 protein: CSAPLAGGKITDTQFF

J gene: TRBJ2-7
V gene: TRBV4-1
clone size: NA
D gene: NA
CDR3 DNA: TGCGCCAGCAGCCTAACCAAGGACATTTACGAGCAGTACTTC
CDR3 protein: CASSLTKDIYEQYF

J gene: TRBJ2-2
V gene: TRBV10-3
clone size: few
D gene: NA
CDR3 DNA: TGTGCCATCAGTTTAAAATTTACCGGGGAGCTGTTTTTT
CDR3 protein: CAISLKFTGELFF

J gene: TRBJ2-6
V gene: TRBV30
clone size: many
D gene: TRBD1
CDR3 DNA: TGTGCCTGGAAGAGACAGGGGGAAGGAGTCCTGACTTTC
CDR3 protein: CAWKRQGEGVLTF

J gene: TRBJ2-3
V gene: TRBV6-2/TRBV6-3
clone size: NA
D gene: TRBD2
CDR3 DNA: TGTGCCAGCATCGCCTTACTTCGGGGGGTCGCGTATTTT
CDR3 protein: CASIALLRGVAYF

J gene: TRBJ2-7
V gene: TRBV13
clone size: NA
D gene: NA
CDR3 DNA: TGTGCCAGCAGCTTAGAGGGGGACCTTTCCTACGAGCAGTACTTC
CDR3 protein: CASSLEGDLSYEQYF

J gene: TRBJ2-7
V gene: TRBV5-1
clone size: few
D gene: TRBD1
CDR3 DNA: TGCGCCAGCAGCTTCCCGGGACAGGCCTACGAGCAGTACTTC
CDR3 protein: CASSFPGQAYEQYF

J gene: TRBJ1-1
V gene: TRBV29-1
clone size: NA
D gene: NA
CDR3 DNA: TGCAGCGCTGAACAGGCCCAGGGTAGGAACACTGAAGCTTTCTTT
CDR3 protein: CSAEQAQGRNTEAFF

J gene: TRBJ1-3
V gene: TRBV6-2/TRBV6-3
clone size: NA
D gene: TRBD1
CDR3 DNA: TGTGCCAGCAGTCGAGCCGGGACAGGGATCGGAAACACCATATATTTT
CDR3 protein: CASSRAGTGIGNTIYF

J gene: TRBJ2-5
V gene: TRBV6-2/TRBV6-3
clone size: many
D gene: NA
CDR3 DNA: TGTGCCAGCAGTTTCGCAGGGGCGTACCAAGAGACCCAGTACTTC
CDR3 protein: CASSFAGAYQETQYF

J gene: TRBJ1-6
V gene: TRBV6-1
clone size: NA
D gene: NA
CDR3 DNA: TGTGCCAGCAGTGAAGCTAGGTTGTGGAATTCACCCCACCACTTT
CDR3 protein: CASSEARLWNSPHHF

J gene: TRBJ2-5
V gene: TRBV5-1
clone size: NA
D gene: NA
CDR3 DNA: TGCACCAGCAGCTTCAGGAAAGAGACCCAGTACTTC
CDR3 protein: CTSSFRKETQYF

J gene: TRBJ2-4
V gene: TRBV12-3/TRBV12-4
clone size: NA
D gene: NA
CDR3 DNA: TGTGCCAGCAGTCCCGGTAGGGACATTCAGTACTTC
CDR3 protein: CASSPGRDIQYF

J gene: TRBJ2-1
V gene: TRBV20-1
clone size: NA
D gene: TRBD1
CDR3 DNA: TGCAGTGCTCTTCCTTTGAGACAGGGGTCCTACAATGAGCAGTTCTTC
CDR3 protein: CSALPLRQGSYNEQFF

J gene: TRBJ2-3
V gene: TRBV15
clone size: NA
D gene: NA
CDR3 DNA: TGTGCCACCAGCAGAGCGCCCCAGGGTAGGAGCACAGATACGCAGTATTTT
CDR3 protein: CATSRAPQGRSTDTQYF

J gene: TRBJ1-2
V gene: TRBV15
clone size: NA
D gene: NA
CDR3 DNA: TGTGCCACCAGCAGAGATCGGGGCGCATACACCTTC
CDR3 protein: CATSRDRGAYTF

J gene: TRBJ2-3
V gene: TRBV5-1
clone size: NA
D gene: NA
CDR3 DNA: TGCGCCAGCAAAAGGGCCCTACTAGATACGCAGTATTTT
CDR3 protein: CASKRALLDTQYF

J gene: TRBJ2-7
V gene: TRBV11-2
clone size: NA
D gene: NA
CDR3 DNA: TGTGCCAGCAGCTTATTCCGCAGGGCCAACTACGAGCAGTACTTC
CDR3 protein: CASSLFRRANYEQYF